The rows below give T cell receptor beta chains drawn from one sample of a study of Graves' ophthalmopathy and Graves' hyperthyroidism. A single record per CDR3 protein comes from TCRdb applying MiXCR to the multiplex PCR reads. This sample yields about 420,000 distinct CDR3 sequences, of which under 25% are seen a single time; 3% belongs to the top ten. The sample consisted of peripheral blood. Receptors were obtained from a woman aged 18-29 years with stable Graves' hyperthyroidism. The CDR3 runs from the conserved cysteine through the conserved F or W. A D gene is named only where the DNA matches it firmly. Where a row states a size, it is once, few, many or the class of an expanded clone; other rows omit it.

>TRBV11-1|many|.|TRBJ2-2
TGTGCCAGCAGCGAACAGCAGCTTAGGATGGCTCCCGGGGAGCTGTTTTTT
CASSEQQLRMAPGELFF
>TRBV6-1|few|.|TRBJ2-7
TGTGCCAGCAGTATGGACGGTGCTGGCGGGCAGTACTTC
CASSMDGAGGQYF
>TRBV27|many|.|TRBJ2-6
TGTGCCAGCAGTTTAACGGGGAAAGCTTACTCTGGGGCCAACGTCCTGACTTTC
CASSLTGKAYSGANVLTF
>TRBV12-3/TRBV12-4|many|TRBD1|TRBJ2-7
TGTGCCAGCAGACTCGGGGGACAGGGGGCGGAAGAGCAGTACTTC
CASRLGGQGAEEQYF
>TRBV10-1|few|TRBD1|TRBJ2-7
TGCGCCAGCAGCTTCGACAGGGCGAACGAGCAGTACTTC
CASSFDRANEQYF
>TRBV30|few|.|TRBJ1-1
TGTGCCTGGAGGAGGGGTGAGACTGAAGCTTTCTTT
CAWRRGETEAFF
>TRBV4-1|many|.|TRBJ2-5
TGCGCCAGCAGCCAAGATGAGGAGACCCAGTACTTC
CASSQDEETQYF
>TRBV4-3|many|TRBD1|TRBJ1-6
TGCGCCAGCAGCCGAGGACAGGGTCTAGGGTCACCCCTCCACTTT
CASSRGQGLGSPLHF
>TRBV6-5|few|TRBD2|TRBJ2-7
TGTGCCAGCAGTTGGAATAGCGGGGACTCCTACGAGCAGTACTTC
CASSWNSGDSYEQYF
>TRBV9|many|TRBD1|TRBJ2-5
TGTGCCAGCGCTAAAAGTTCGACAGGGAGCGAGACCCAGTACTTC
CASAKSSTGSETQYF
>TRBV10-1|many|.|TRBJ2-5
TGCGCCAGCAGTGAGTCTTCCGGTGGTCAAGAGACCCAGTACTTC
CASSESSGGQETQYF
>TRBV29-1|many|TRBD2|TRBJ2-2
TGCAGCGTTGGAGGACTAGCGGGAGTAAGGCGAACCGGGGAGCTGTTTTTT
CSVGGLAGVRRTGELFF
>TRBV6-2/TRBV6-3|many|.|TRBJ1-2
TGTGCCAGCAGTCTAAGGGACGGCTACACCTTC
CASSLRDGYTF
>TRBV3-1|.|TRBD2|TRBJ2-7
TGTGCCAGCAGCCACCTTGGGACTAGCGGTCTGGATGAGCAGTACTTC
CASSHLGTSGLDEQYF
>TRBV27|many|.|TRBJ2-2
TGTGCCAGCACCGGGGAGTTGGACACCGGGGAGCTGTTTTTT
CASTGELDTGELFF
>TRBV6-2/TRBV6-3|many|.|TRBJ1-5
TGTGCCAGCCGGAGACGGCAGAACAATCAGCCCCAGCATTTT
CASRRRQNNQPQHF
>TRBV6-5|.|.|TRBJ2-7
TGTGCCAGCAGTTACCGGACGGCGTACGAGCAGTACTTC
CASSYRTAYEQYF
>TRBV13|many|TRBD1|TRBJ2-7
TGTGCCAGCAGCGCCTCCGGGACAGGGGGTTCCTACGAGCAGTACTTC
CASSASGTGGSYEQYF